The T cell receptor beta chain under discussion was sequenced for a study of CD8 T cells in ankylosing spondylitis (dated by TCRdb to the late 2010s). For the wider study: T cell receptor beta repertoires were profiled in healthy donors and ankylosing spondylitis patients so that disease-linked TCR variants could be found. The full study cohort comprised approximately 23 ankylosing spondylitis patients and roughly 100 healthy donors. Peripheral blood was sampled, and synovial fluid was additionally collected from ankylosing spondylitis patients. Here is what the overall study found, with its caveats: A CD8+ phenotype was shown by the disease-linked clones, which were found at relatively low frequencies in peripheral blood. Significant enrichment of the disease-linked clones was reported in matched synovial fluid samples from ankylosing spondylitis patients. A TCR beta motif of several highly homologous amino acid variants appeared characteristic of blood from ankylosing spondylitis patients. Some of the motif variants had been reported before in the synovial fluid and blood of reactive arthritis patients, a finding that suggests common disease-initiation mechanisms.

Note on this clonotype: No cognate antigen has been identified for it. The sample holds no much larger clone one base away, and base qualities are not on file.

The cysteine opens and the phenylalanine closes a CDR3 of 16 amino acids. The kept DNA is CDR3 alone, 48 bases in frame from the first base. The germline V gene (reference sequence) gives CDR1 as LGHDT and CDR2 as YNNKEL. Here V drops 2 bases and J drops 7 bases, and the junction holds 7 bases not matched to any gene. The listed sequencing device is Illumina HiSeq 2500. TCR beta libraries were prepared by quantitative 5'-RACE with molecular barcodes. In the paper's pipeline: To identify disease-linked TCR variants, a new computational method was used, one built on a probabilistic model of VDJ rearrangement. TCRdb redid the processing of the public reads, applying fastp at Q25 and MiXCR, and retained in-frame beta chains. For every CDR3 protein sequence, its rows merge into one entry that carries the most common genes and DNA. Here the V and J calls rest on TCRdb's processing, not on the authors' analysis. The sample table holds around 430,000 distinct CDR3 sequences, of which roughly a sixth were seen once. Jointly, the top ten make up 1% of the sample.

Input material: blood, either unsorted or a sorted T cell fraction (not recorded which). The V and J genes are TRBV3-1 and TRBJ2-2; TRBD2 aligns with 10 central bases. The receptor's source is a male donor with ankylosing spondylitis. The DNA sequence reads TGTGCCAGCAGCCAACGAAGCGGGGGGGCGGTCGGGGAGCTGTTTTTT. This sequence encodes CASSQRSGGAVGELFF. Reference TRBV3-1 and TRBJ2-2 genes cover what lies past the CDR3, so the full variable domain is DTAVSQTPKYLVTQMGNDKSIKCEQNLGHDTMYWYKQDSKKFLKIMFSYNNKELIINETVPNRFSPKSPDKAHLNLHINSLELGDSAVYFCASSQRSGGAVGELFFGEGSRLTVL.